Sequencing of this T cell receptor (beta chain) was carried out in a study of T cell responses to AZD1222 COVID-19 vaccine (dated by TCRdb to about 2021). For context, the study as a whole: A total of about 240 trial participants underwent TCR sequencing, of whom about 200 received two doses of AZD1222 and some 25 received two doses of the MenACWY control vaccine. Enrollment into the trials was organized by age into subgroups of 18-55, 56-69 and 70-plus years, and those subgroups contained roughly 150, 30 and 60 TCR-sequenced participants, respectively. Broader findings and caveats from the paper: In the small 56-69-year group, the increase in depth fell short of significance, most likely because of low power. Reportedly, almost half of the unique spike-specific TCRs recognized epitopes lying outside the regions that are mutated in the B.1.351 and B.1.1.7 variants. Because no samples from the day 14 peak response were available, repertoires could be characterized only after the peak T cell response. Participants were mostly white British and included more females than males, and it was suggested by the authors that clonal diversity may have been underestimated. Vaccine-associated CD4 TCRs spanned the whole spike protein, with dominant responses in regions 160-218 and 743-854. After two AZD1222 doses, spike-specific TCR breadth and depth were significantly higher than at day 0 and than in MenACWY recipients. Only five or six AZD1222 recipients were SARS-CoV-2 seropositive at baseline, limiting conclusions about previously exposed vaccinees.

The CDR3 regions of human TCRbeta chains were subjected to immunosequencing. In the authors' own workflow: TCRs in the repertoires were matched against a reference library of SARS-CoV-2-specific TCRs that had been generated with the MIRA antigen-specificity platform. Breadth was defined as the fraction of unique TCRs that were SARS-CoV-2-associated, and depth was defined as the fraction of total T cells that were SARS-CoV-2-associated. Using the MIRA data, each spike-specific TCR was mapped to the spike region that the TCR reacts to and placed in a CD4 or CD8 class. Log10-transformed breadth and depth values were compared by one-way ANOVA with Sidak's multiple comparisons tests. TCRdb mirrors the immuneACCESS table, restricted to in-frame sequences. Some clones are absent from its copies; in checked studies, under half trace to an unresolved V gene, and the reason for the others is unknown. That table gives V, J and clone size, and the DNA gave D and trimming. This sample holds about 180,000 clones; 85% to 95% were observed only once. The ten largest clones represent less than 2.5% of the sample.

From cysteine to phenylalanine, the CDR3 is 15 amino acids long. Only the CDR3 DNA is retained, 45 bases long and in frame from the first base. CDR1 and CDR2, looked up from the germline V gene, are SGHTA and FQGNSA. V and J lose 2 bases and 3 bases, and a span of 12 bases separates them. The meaning of the sample's time point label: about 28 days (+/-7) after the second vaccine dose. AZD1222 recipients given second doses at about 4 weeks or at about 12 weeks were pooled, since spike-specific TCR depth and breadth were not found to differ between the two schedules. Vaccinee samples came from UK trials COV001 and COV002, including a single-blind randomized controlled phase 2/3 trial of AZD1222 (ChAdOx1 nCoV-19) in healthy adults. Trial participant PBMC samples were collected at day 0 and day 28 after the second dose for TCRbeta chain sequencing. About this clone: The antigen this receptor binds is unknown. One base away there is no much larger clone; base qualities are not given.

The chain links TRBV7-2 with TRBJ2-3; confidence is insufficient to name the D gene. The source of this sequence is an adult who received the AZD1222 COVID-19 vaccine. Source: peripheral blood, taken 28 days after the second AZD1222 dose. The DNA is as follows: TGTGCCAGCAGCTTAAATCGGGTTGGGACAGATACGCAGTATTTT. Its product reads: CASSLNRVGTDTQYF.